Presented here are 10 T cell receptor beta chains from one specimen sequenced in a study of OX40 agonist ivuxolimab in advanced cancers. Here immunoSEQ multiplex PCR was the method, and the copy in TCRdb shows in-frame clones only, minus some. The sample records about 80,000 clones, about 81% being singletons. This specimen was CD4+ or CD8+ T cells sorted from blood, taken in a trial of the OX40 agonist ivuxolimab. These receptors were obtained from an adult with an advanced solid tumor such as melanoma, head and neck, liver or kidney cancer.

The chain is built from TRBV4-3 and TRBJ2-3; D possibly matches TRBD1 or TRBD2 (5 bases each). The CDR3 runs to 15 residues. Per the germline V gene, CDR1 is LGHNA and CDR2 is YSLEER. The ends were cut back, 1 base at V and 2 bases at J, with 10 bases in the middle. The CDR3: CASSQAGRNTDTQYF. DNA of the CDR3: TGCGCCAGCAGCCAAGCGGGACGGAACACAGATACGCAGTATTTT.

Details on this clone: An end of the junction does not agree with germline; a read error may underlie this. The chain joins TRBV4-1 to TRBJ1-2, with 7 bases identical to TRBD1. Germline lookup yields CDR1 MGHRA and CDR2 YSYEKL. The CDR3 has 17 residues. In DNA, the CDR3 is TGCGCCAGCAGCCAACCTTGGGTAGGGGGCTCAAGCTATAGCTACACCTTC. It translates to CASSQPWVGGSSYSYTF.

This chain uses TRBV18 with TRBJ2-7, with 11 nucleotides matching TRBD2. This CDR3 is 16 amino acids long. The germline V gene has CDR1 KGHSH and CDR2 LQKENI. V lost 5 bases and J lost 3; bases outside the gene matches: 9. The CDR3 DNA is TGTGCCAGCTCAGAACTAGCGGGGGCTGGGAACTACGAGCAGTACGTC. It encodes CASSELAGAGNYEQYV.

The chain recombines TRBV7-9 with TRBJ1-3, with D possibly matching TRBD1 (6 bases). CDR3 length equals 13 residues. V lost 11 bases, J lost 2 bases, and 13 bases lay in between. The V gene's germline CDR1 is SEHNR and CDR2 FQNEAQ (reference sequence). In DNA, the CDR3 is TGTGCCGACCAGGACAGAACTGGAAACACCATATATTTT. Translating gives CADQDRTGNTIYF.

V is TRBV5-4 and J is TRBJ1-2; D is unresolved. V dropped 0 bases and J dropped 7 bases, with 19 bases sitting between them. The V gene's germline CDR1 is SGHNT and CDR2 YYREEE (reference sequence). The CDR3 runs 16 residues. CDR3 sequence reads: CASSLAGGNKVRGYTF. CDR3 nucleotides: TGTGCCAGCAGCTTGGCCGGAGGAAACAAGGTCCGTGGCTACACCTTC. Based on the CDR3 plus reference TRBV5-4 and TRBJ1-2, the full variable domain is ETGVTQSPTHLIKTRGQQVTLRCSSQSGHNTVSWYQQALGQGPQFIFQYYREEENGRGNFPPRFSGLQFPNYSSELNVNALELDDSALYLCASSLAGGNKVRGYTFGSGTRLTVV.

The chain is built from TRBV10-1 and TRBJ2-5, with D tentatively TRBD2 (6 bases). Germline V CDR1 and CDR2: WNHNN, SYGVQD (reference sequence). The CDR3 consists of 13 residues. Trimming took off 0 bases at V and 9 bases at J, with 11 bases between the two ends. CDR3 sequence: CASSESPGVSQYF. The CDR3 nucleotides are TGCGCCAGCAGTGAGTCTCCGGGGGTATCCCAGTACTTC.

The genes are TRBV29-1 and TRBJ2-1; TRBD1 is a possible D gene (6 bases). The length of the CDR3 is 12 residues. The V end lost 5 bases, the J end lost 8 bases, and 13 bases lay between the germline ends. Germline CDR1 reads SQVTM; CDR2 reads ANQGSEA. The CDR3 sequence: CSVSTGSHEQFF. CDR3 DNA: TGCAGCGTTTCCACAGGGTCTCATGAGCAGTTCTTC.

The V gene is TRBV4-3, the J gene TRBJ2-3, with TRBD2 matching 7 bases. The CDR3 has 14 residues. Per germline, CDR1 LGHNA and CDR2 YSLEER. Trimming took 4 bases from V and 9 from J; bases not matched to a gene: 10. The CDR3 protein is CASSPGAGEGTQYF. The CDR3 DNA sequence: TGCGCCAGCAGCCCCGGGGCGGGAGAGGGAACGCAGTATTTT.

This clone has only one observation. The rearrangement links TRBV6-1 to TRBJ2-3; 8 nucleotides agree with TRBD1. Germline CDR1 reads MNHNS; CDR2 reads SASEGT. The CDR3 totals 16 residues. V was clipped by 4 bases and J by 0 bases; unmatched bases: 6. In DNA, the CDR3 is TGTGCCAGCAGTGTTAAGACAGGGGCGAGCACAGATACGCAGTATTTT. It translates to CASSVKTGASTDTQYF.

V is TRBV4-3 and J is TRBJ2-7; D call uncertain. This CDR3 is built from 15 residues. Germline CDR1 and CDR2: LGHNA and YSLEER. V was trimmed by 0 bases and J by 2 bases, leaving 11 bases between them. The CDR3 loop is CASSQELGVAYEQYF. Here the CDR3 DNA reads TGCGCCAGCAGCCAAGAATTAGGTGTGGCCTACGAGCAGTACTTC.